This T cell receptor (beta chain) stems from a study of T-cell reconstitution after alpha-beta-depleted transplantation in children. The authors prepared the TCRbeta library with unique molecular identifiers. TCRdb called the PCR reads again in MiXCR, with one record for every CDR3 protein. The data contain about 130,000 distinct CDR3 sequences, approximately 8.7% of them singletons. This clonotype was counted a few times. This sequence originates from a girl less than two years old who had a stem cell transplant for combined immunodeficiency, so the T cells may come from the graft donor. Here the sequenced sample was PBMCs, mostly from graft donor cells, taken 180 days after TCRalphabeta/CD19-depleted stem cell transplant.

The DNA for the CDR3 is TGTGCCAGCAGCCAAAACCTGGGGGCCGACATTCAGTACTTC. Translating gives CASSQNLGADIQYF. The chain uses TRBV3-1 and TRBJ2-4; D possibly corresponds to TRBD1 (6 bases). Trimming cost V 2 bases and J 8 bases, with 13 bases left between them. Per the germline V gene, CDR1 is LGHDT and CDR2 is YNNKEL (reference sequence). CDR3 length equals 14 residues.